This T cell receptor beta chain was captured in a study of T cell responses to AZD1222 COVID-19 vaccine. Findings and limits, study-wide: Vaccine-associated CD4 TCRs spanned spike, dominant at 160-218 and 743-854. Spike-specific TCR breadth and depth were elevated following two AZD1222 doses. The donor group comprised mostly white British people and more females; the analysis possibly underestimated clonal diversity.

Looked up from germline, CDR1 is SGDLS and CDR2 is YYNGEE. The J segment lost 7 bases and the V segment lost 5 bases, leaving 3 bases of the junction unmatched. The CDR3 loop spans 14 amino acids. The protocol was immunoSEQ multiplex PCR, while the TCRdb copy is restricted to in-frame clones and leaves out a portion. The table lists 150,000 to 200,000 clones, 94% of them singletons. Investigators merged groups given second doses at roughly 4 or roughly 12 weeks. Regarding this clone: What it binds is unknown.

The sequencing used peripheral blood, collected 28 days after the second AZD1222 dose. The chain uses TRBV9 and TRBJ1-6; 10 bases agree with TRBD1. This clonotype was sampled from an adult who received the AZD1222 COVID-19 vaccine. This chain's CDR3 is CASRGQGSNSPLHF. In DNA form, the CDR3 reads TGTGCCAGCAGGGGACAGGGGTCGAATTCACCCCTCCACTTT.